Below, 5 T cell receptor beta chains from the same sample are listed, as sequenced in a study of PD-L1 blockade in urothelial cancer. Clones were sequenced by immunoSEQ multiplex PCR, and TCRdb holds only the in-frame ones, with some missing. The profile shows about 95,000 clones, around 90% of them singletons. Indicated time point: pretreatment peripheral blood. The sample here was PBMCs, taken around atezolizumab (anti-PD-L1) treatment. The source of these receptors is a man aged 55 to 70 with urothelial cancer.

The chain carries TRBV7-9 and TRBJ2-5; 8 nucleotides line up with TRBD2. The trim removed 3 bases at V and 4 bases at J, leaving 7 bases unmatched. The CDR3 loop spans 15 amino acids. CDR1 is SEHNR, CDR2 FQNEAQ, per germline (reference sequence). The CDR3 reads CASSLASGYGETQYF. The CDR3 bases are TGTGCCAGCAGCTTGGCTAGCGGGTACGGAGAGACCCAGTACTTC. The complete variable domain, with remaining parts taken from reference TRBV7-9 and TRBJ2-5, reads DTGVSQNPRHKITKRGQNVTFRCDPISEHNRLYWYRQTLGQGPEFLTYFQNEAQLEKSRLLSDRFSAERPKGSFSTLEIQRTEQGDSAMYLCASSLASGYGETQYFGPGTRLLVL.

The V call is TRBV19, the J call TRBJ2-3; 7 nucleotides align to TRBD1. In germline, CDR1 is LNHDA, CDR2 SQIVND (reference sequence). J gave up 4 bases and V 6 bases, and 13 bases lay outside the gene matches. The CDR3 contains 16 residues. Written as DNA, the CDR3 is TGTGCCAGTAGCCGTTATGGCAGGGGGAATGCAGATACGCAGTATTTT. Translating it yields CASSRYGRGNADTQYF.

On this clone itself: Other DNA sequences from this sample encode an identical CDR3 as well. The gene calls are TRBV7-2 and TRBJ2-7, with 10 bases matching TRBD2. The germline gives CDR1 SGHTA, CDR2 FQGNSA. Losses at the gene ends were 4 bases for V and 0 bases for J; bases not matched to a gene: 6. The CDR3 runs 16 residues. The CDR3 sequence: CASSSLAGVSSYEQYF. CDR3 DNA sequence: TGTGCCAGCAGCTCTCTAGCGGGGGTAAGCTCCTACGAGCAGTACTTC.

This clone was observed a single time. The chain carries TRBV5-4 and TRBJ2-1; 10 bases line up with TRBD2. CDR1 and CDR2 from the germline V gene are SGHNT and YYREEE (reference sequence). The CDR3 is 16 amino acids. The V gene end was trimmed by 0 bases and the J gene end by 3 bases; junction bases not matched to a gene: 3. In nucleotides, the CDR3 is TGTGCCAGCAGCTTGGCGGCTAGCGGGGGCTACAATGAGCAGTTCTTC. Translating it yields CASSLAASGGYNEQFF.

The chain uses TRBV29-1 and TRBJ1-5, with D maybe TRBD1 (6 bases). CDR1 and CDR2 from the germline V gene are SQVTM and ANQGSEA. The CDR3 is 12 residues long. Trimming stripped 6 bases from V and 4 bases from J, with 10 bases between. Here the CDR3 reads CSVGTPNQPQHF. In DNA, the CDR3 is TGCAGCGTCGGGACACCAAATCAGCCCCAGCATTTT.